A single sample is the source of the 19 T cell receptor beta chains below, sequenced in a study of regulatory T cells in long-lasting Graves disease. iRepertoire HTBI primers and Arm-PCR of CDR3 regions built TCR beta libraries. TCRdb re-derived calls from the multiplex PCR reads in MiXCR, one entry per CDR3 protein. This sample has a few hundred thousand distinct CDR3 sequences, with less than 20% found just once. Regarding time point: newly diagnosed GD, antithyroid drugs for less than 3 months. Researchers made the TCR library from RNA that was extracted from PBMCs. These data also featured in a second study, about T cells in Graves' hyperthyroidism and ophthalmopathy.

The source was peripheral blood mononuclear cells (PBMCs), collected at new diagnosis, from a patient treated with antithyroid drugs. All receptors derive from a woman aged 18 to 35 with Graves disease.

This clonotype was seen ten or more times. The chain joins TRBV2 to TRBJ1-1, with 10 bases lining up with TRBD1. CDR3 length equals 13 residues. CDR1 and CDR2 from the germline V gene are SNHLY and FYNNEI. After removal of 6 bases from V and 5 bases from J, the junction contained 3 bases not matched to a gene. Here the CDR3 reads CASRLGQGTEAFF. The CDR3 DNA sequence: TGTGCCAGCAGGCTGGGACAGGGGACTGAAGCTTTCTTT.

This clonotype has ten or more counts. The rearrangement joins TRBV10-3 to TRBJ2-5; 10 bases are shared with TRBD2. CDR3 size: 17 residues. CDR1 and CDR2 (germline): ENHRY, SYGVKD. Trimming took 5 bases from V and 7 from J; bases not matched to a gene: 16. CDR3 DNA: TGTGCCATCAGTTCGAGCGGGAGGGCAATCTTCGCCGGGACCCAGTACTTC. Translating gives CAISSSGRAIFAGTQYF.

This clonotype showed up many times. V usage is TRBV12-3 or TRBV12-4 and J usage is TRBJ2-3; no clear D gene. CDR3 length: 12 residues. V was shortened by 7 bases and J by 2 bases, with 7 bases between the two germline ends. The CDR3 here is CASTSHTDTQYF. CDR3 nucleotide sequence: TGTGCCAGCACCTCCCACACAGATACGCAGTATTTT.

The chain uses TRBV5-1 and TRBJ2-3, with 13 positions matching TRBD2. Looked up from germline, CDR1 is SGHRS and CDR2 is YFSETQ. The V and J ends lost 0 bases and 2 bases, in that order; junction bases with no gene match: 6. The CDR3 extends over 18 amino acids. The CDR3: CASSLVLAGGLVTDTQYF. The CDR3 nucleotides read TGCGCCAGCAGCTTGGTACTAGCGGGAGGGTTGGTCACAGATACGCAGTATTTT.

About this clonotype: This sequence may be a read error, since a much larger clone differs from it by one base. The chain combines TRBV11-2 with TRBJ2-1; 8 positions agree with TRBD2. CDR3 length equals 15 residues. V was pared by 2 bases and J by 10 bases, with 10 bases of the junction left unmatched. Germline V gives CDR1 SGHAT, CDR2 FQNNGV. CDR3 coding DNA: TGTGCCAGCAGCTTACAGGCTAGCGGGCCCTACGAGCAGTTCTTC. Translation: CASSLQASGPYEQFF.

To note about this clonotype: A read error is possible here, since a much larger clone lies one base away. CDR3 nucleotides: TGTGCCAGCAGCCCCCTTGCGGGAGGTGCCCACGAGCAGTACTTC. Protein: CASSPLAGGAHEQYF. The chain carries TRBV7-2 and TRBJ2-7; TRBD2 aligns across 8 bases. Trimming removed 5 bases from V and 5 bases from J; junction bases left unmatched: 11. The CDR3 is made up of 15 amino acids. Germline V CDR1 and CDR2: SGHTA, FQGNSA.

This clonotype has only a few counts. This chain links TRBV3-1 with TRBJ1-2, with D possibly being TRBD1 (6 bases). The V gene lost 4 bases and the J gene lost 3 bases, with 21 bases spanning the gap. CDR1 is LGHDT and CDR2 is YNNKEL in the germline V gene (reference sequence). This CDR3 is built from 17 residues. The CDR3 loop is CASSLRYGGREYYGYTF. Here the CDR3 DNA reads TGTGCCAGCAGCCTAAGATACGGGGGCAGAGAATACTATGGCTACACCTTC. The whole variable domain, filled in from reference TRBV3-1 and TRBJ1-2, reads DTAVSQTPKYLVTQMGNDKSIKCEQNLGHDTMYWYKQDSKKFLKIMFSYNNKELIINETVPNRFSPKSPDKAHLNLHINSLELGDSAVYFCASSLRYGGREYYGYTFGSGTRLTVV.

This clonotype was counted between two and nine times. The V gene is TRBV11-3, the J gene TRBJ2-2; 14 nucleotides match TRBD2. The V gene end was trimmed by 3 bases and the J gene end by 1 base; junction bases not matched to a gene: 10. The CDR3 loop spans 20 amino acids. Germline assignment: CDR1 SGHNT and CDR2 YENEEA. CDR3 residues: CASSFTLGLAGGGNTGELFF. The CDR3 DNA reads TGTGCCAGCAGCTTCACTCTAGGACTAGCGGGAGGAGGGAACACCGGGGAGCTGTTTTTT.

This clonotype was seen many times. This chain links TRBV6-2 or TRBV6-3 with TRBJ2-7, with D possibly TRBD1 on 5 matching bases. The germline V gene has CDR1 MNHEY and CDR2 SVGEGT. V was shortened by 3 bases and J by 4 bases, with 13 bases between the two germline ends. The CDR3 runs to 14 residues. This chain's CDR3 is CASSYGWTIYEQYF. The CDR3 DNA is TGTGCCAGCAGTTATGGTTGGACAATATACGAGCAGTACTTC.

The chain combines TRBV4-1 with TRBJ2-2, with 11 bases lining up with TRBD2. The CDR3 extends over 15 amino acids. J was trimmed by 8 bases and V by 0 bases; bases with no gene match: 2. CDR1 is MGHRA, CDR2 YSYEKL, per germline. DNA for the CDR3: TGCGCCAGCAGCCAAGACCCTAGCGGGAGGGGGGAGCTGTTTTTT. Translated, it gives CASSQDPSGRGELFF.

Worth noting for this clonotype: The junction and the germline gene differ at one end; a read error may be behind it. The chain links TRBV4-3 to TRBJ1-1, with D maybe TRBD1 (5 bases). CDR1 LGHNA and CDR2 YSLEER come from the germline V gene. The CDR3 contains 13 residues. The CDR3 reads CANSPTVGTEAFF. In DNA, the CDR3 is TGCGCCAACAGCCCGACAGTCGGGACTGAAGCTTTCTTT.

Ten or more counts support this clonotype. This chain joins TRBV6-1 and TRBJ2-3; D call uncertain. Deletions cut 6 bases from V and 2 bases from J, with 18 bases between. The CDR3 loop spans 16 amino acids. Germline V lookup: CDR1 MNHNS, CDR2 SASEGT. CDR3 in amino acids: CASRGPSILFTDTQYF. The CDR3 bases are TGTGCCAGCAGAGGGCCGTCCATCCTCTTCACAGATACGCAGTATTTT.

The table lists this clonotype with a few counts. The rearrangement links TRBV29-1 to TRBJ2-4, with TRBD1 as a possible D gene (6 bases). CDR3 length equals 12 residues. The V end was cut by 7 bases, the J end by 5 bases, with 12 bases between. The germline V gene encodes CDR1 SQVTM and CDR2 ANQGSEA. Here the CDR3 DNA reads TGCAGCGGCGGACAGTCGGAAAACATTCAGTACTTC. Its protein is CSGGQSENIQYF.

This clonotype was observed a few times. This chain uses TRBV5-1 with TRBJ1-2; D possibly corresponds to TRBD1 (6 bases). V was clipped by 0 bases and J by 5 bases, with 8 bases between them. Per germline, CDR1 SGHRS and CDR2 YFSETQ. This CDR3 comprises 13 residues. CDR3 nucleotide sequence: TGCGCCAGCAGCTTGGCGGACAGTTATGGCTACACCTTC. Protein sequence: CASSLADSYGYTF.

This clonotype was recorded many times. The gene calls are TRBV20-1 and TRBJ2-1; 15 positions agree with TRBD2. Trimming took 3 bases from V and 9 from J; bases not matched to a gene: 3. The CDR3 loop spans 14 amino acids. Per the germline V gene, CDR1 is DFQATT and CDR2 is SNEGSKA (reference sequence). CDR3 in amino acids: CSASWTSGRGEQFF. DNA of the CDR3: TGCAGTGCTAGTTGGACTAGCGGGAGGGGTGAGCAGTTCTTC.

This clonotype is judged medium-sized (0.01 to 0.1%). V usage is TRBV20-1 and J usage is TRBJ1-4; D gene ambiguous. Germline V gene data show CDR1 as DFQATT and CDR2 as SNEGSKA (reference sequence). There are 12 residues in the CDR3. V lost 6 bases and J 7 bases, leaving 12 bases between the germline ends. CDR3 protein: CSANAYLEKLFF. CDR3 DNA sequence: TGCAGTGCAAACGCGTACCTTGAAAAACTGTTTTTT.

This clonotype came up many times. This sequence joins TRBV30 and TRBJ1-6; TRBD1 matches at 9 bases. CDR1 GTSNPN and CDR2 SVGIG come from the germline V gene (reference sequence). The CDR3 is 15 amino acids. The trim removed 0 bases at V and 11 bases at J, leaving 8 bases unmatched. The CDR3 coding sequence is TGTGCCTGGAGTGTAAGGACAGGGGTTATTCCACCCCTCCACTTT. This translates into CAWSVRTGVIPPLHF. Drawing the rest from reference TRBV30 and TRBJ1-6, the complete variable domain is SQTIHQWPATLVQPVGSPLSLECTVEGTSNPNLYWYRQAAGRGLQLLFYSVGIGQISSEVPQNLSASRPQDRQFILSSKKLLLSDSGFYLCAWSVRTGVIPPLHFGNGTRLTVT.

The gene calls are TRBV20-1 and TRBJ2-2; 7 positions agree with TRBD2. With V trimmed by 7 bases and J by 3 bases, 5 bases remained unmatched. The CDR3 sequence is 13 residues long. In germline, CDR1 is DFQATT, CDR2 SNEGSKA (reference sequence). In nucleotides, the CDR3 is TGCAGTGGCTGGCGGGAGCACACCGGGGAGCTGTTTTTT. Its protein product is CSGWREHTGELFF.

This sequence joins TRBV19 and TRBJ1-5; TRBD1 is a possible D gene (6 bases). The CDR3 sequence is 16 residues long. Trimming cost V 6 bases and J 2 bases, with 17 bases left between them. From germline, CDR1 is LNHDA and CDR2 SQIVND (reference sequence). DNA for the CDR3: TGTGCCAGTAGGAGGTCGGGGGCGAAGGGCAATCAGCCCCAGCATTTT. It codes for CASRRSGAKGNQPQHF.